This TCR beta chain was documented in a study of T cells in Graves' hyperthyroidism and ophthalmopathy. This CDR3 comprises 17 residues. Trimming took 0 bases from V and 1 from J; bases not matched to a gene: 8. Germline assignment: CDR1 MNHEY and CDR2 SVGAGI. Each 10 ml fresh peripheral blood draw supplied the PBMCs. The investigators amplified TCR beta CDR3 regions from RNA transcripts. With the HTBI primer set, the TCR CDR3 went through a first round of RT-PCR. TCRdb recomputed calls from the multiplex PCR reads with MiXCR, one row per CDR3 protein. The top ten clones hold roughly 24% of a sample with around 260,000 distinct CDR3 sequences, around a quarter of them seen once. This clonotype was detected only a few times.

The sequence was collected from a man aged 40-49 years with Graves' hyperthyroidism that later progressed to Graves' ophthalmopathy. What was sequenced was blood. The chain uses TRBV6-5 and TRBJ1-1; 7 nucleotides agree with TRBD1. This chain's CDR3 is CASSYSSGRGANTEAFF. For the CDR3, the DNA is TGTGCCAGCAGTTACTCATCCGGCAGGGGGGCGAACACTGAAGCTTTCTTT.